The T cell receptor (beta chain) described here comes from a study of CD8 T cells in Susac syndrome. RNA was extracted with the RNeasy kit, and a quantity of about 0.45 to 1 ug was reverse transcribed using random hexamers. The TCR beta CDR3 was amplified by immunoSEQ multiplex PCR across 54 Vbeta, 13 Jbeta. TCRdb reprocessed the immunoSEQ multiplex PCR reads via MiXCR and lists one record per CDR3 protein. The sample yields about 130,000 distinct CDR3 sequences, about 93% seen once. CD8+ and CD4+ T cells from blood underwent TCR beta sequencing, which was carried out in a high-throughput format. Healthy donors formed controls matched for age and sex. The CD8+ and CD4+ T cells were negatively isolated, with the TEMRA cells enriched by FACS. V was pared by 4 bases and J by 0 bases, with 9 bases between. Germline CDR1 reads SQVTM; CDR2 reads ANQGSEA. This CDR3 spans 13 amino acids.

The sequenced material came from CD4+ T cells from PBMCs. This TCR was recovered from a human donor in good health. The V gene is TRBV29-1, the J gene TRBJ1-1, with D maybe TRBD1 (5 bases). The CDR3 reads CSVGGRLNTEAFF. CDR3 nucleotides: TGCAGCGTTGGGGGACGGTTGAACACTGAAGCTTTCTTT.